These T cell receptor beta chains were read from a single sample in a study of blood T cell repertoires in COVID-19. TCRdb's copy holds only in-frame clones and misses some; the assay was immunoSEQ multiplex PCR. Of 90,000 to 130,000 clones listed, almost 80% are singletons. What was sequenced was peripheral blood. These receptors all stem from a woman of 80 years or more with active or convalescent COVID-19. Both conserved end residues are part of each CDR3. The D gene is left open where the match is weak. Rows give clone size only sometimes, using once, few, many, or a class for an expanded clone.

abundance: NA; v_gene: TRBV2; d_gene: TRBD2; j_gene: TRBJ2-2; len: 17; CDR3aa: CASSAGTSGRDTGELFF; CDR3nt: TGTGCCAGCAGCGCTGGGACTAGCGGGAGAGACACCGGGGAGCTGTTTTTT
abundance: NA; v_gene: TRBV7-9; d_gene: TRBD1; j_gene: TRBJ2-7; len: 15; CDR3aa: CASSTRWDRGDEQYF; CDR3nt: TGTGCCAGCAGTACCCGGTGGGACAGAGGGGACGAGCAGTACTTC
abundance: NA; v_gene: TRBV6-1; d_gene: TRBD2; j_gene: TRBJ2-3; len: 19; CDR3aa: CASSEALAGGPFATDTQYF; CDR3nt: TGTGCCAGCAGTGAAGCGCTAGCGGGAGGGCCTTTTGCAACAGATACGCAGTATTTT
abundance: few; v_gene: TRBV19; d_gene: NA; j_gene: TRBJ1-2; len: 12; CDR3aa: CASTGSNYGYTF; CDR3nt: TGTGCCAGTACCGGGTCCAACTATGGCTACACCTTC
abundance: NA; v_gene: TRBV5-1; d_gene: NA; j_gene: TRBJ1-4; len: 14; CDR3aa: CASSLALKNEKLFF; CDR3nt: TGCGCCAGCAGCTTGGCACTGAAGAATGAAAAACTGTTTTTT
abundance: NA; v_gene: TRBV27; d_gene: TRBD1; j_gene: TRBJ2-7; len: 13; CDR3aa: CASSRDRLGEQYF; CDR3nt: TGTGCCAGCAGTAGGGACAGACTCGGGGAGCAGTACTTC
abundance: once; v_gene: TRBV24-1; d_gene: NA; j_gene: TRBJ2-3; len: 14; CDR3aa: CATSDPGYRDTQYF; CDR3nt: TGTGCCACCAGTGATCCCGGCTACAGAGATACGCAGTATTTT
abundance: few; v_gene: TRBV7-2; d_gene: NA; j_gene: TRBJ2-1; len: 15; CDR3aa: CASSLGALSYNEQFF; CDR3nt: TGTGCCAGCAGCCTAGGGGCTCTATCCTACAATGAGCAGTTCTTC
abundance: NA; v_gene: TRBV20-1; d_gene: NA; j_gene: TRBJ1-3; len: 15; CDR3aa: CSASSRRSSGNTIYF; CDR3nt: TGCAGTGCTAGTTCTCGGCGGAGCTCTGGAAACACCATATATTTT
abundance: NA; v_gene: TRBV7-2; d_gene: NA; j_gene: TRBJ2-3; len: 13; CDR3aa: CASSLVNGGQQYF; CDR3nt: TGTGCCAGCAGCTTAGTAAATGGCGGGCAGCAGTATTTT
abundance: NA; v_gene: TRBV21-1; d_gene: NA; j_gene: TRBJ2-1; len: 22; CDR3aa: CASSKSPRSNSGSGQVYNEQFF; CDR3nt: TGTGCCAGCAGCAAATCCCCGCGGTCCAATAGCGGGAGTGGTCAGGTCTACAATGAGCAGTTCTTC
abundance: NA; v_gene: TRBV7-6; d_gene: TRBD1; j_gene: TRBJ1-6; len: 15; CDR3aa: CASSPNGQGNSPLHF; CDR3nt: TGTGCCAGCAGCCCCAACGGACAGGGTAATTCACCCCTCCACTTT
abundance: NA; v_gene: TRBV20-1; d_gene: TRBD2; j_gene: TRBJ2-1; len: 11; CDR3aa: CAGEHYNEQFF; CDR3nt: TGCGCGGGGGAGCATTACAATGAGCAGTTCTTC
abundance: NA; v_gene: TRBV18; d_gene: NA; j_gene: TRBJ2-2; len: 17; CDR3aa: CASSPPDRGIPPGELFF; CDR3nt: TGTGCCAGCTCACCACCGGATAGAGGAATACCGCCCGGGGAGCTGTTTTTT
abundance: NA; v_gene: TRBV4-3; d_gene: NA; j_gene: TRBJ2-1; len: 16; CDR3aa: CASSQDRRASYNEQFF; CDR3nt: TGCGCCAGCAGCCAAGATAGGAGGGCTTCCTACAATGAGCAGTTCTTC
abundance: once; v_gene: TRBV6-4; d_gene: NA; j_gene: TRBJ2-1; len: 15; CDR3aa: CASSVERASYNEQFF; CDR3nt: TGTGCCAGCAGTGTGGAGCGGGCATCCTACAATGAGCAGTTCTTC
abundance: once; v_gene: TRBV19; d_gene: NA; j_gene: TRBJ2-7; len: 13; CDR3aa: CASSNIGSYEQYF; CDR3nt: TGTGCCAGTAGTAACATCGGGTCCTACGAGCAGTACTTC
abundance: NA; v_gene: TRBV28; d_gene: NA; j_gene: TRBJ1-6; len: 12; CDR3aa: CASSMTGSPLHF; CDR3nt: TGTGCCAGCAGTATGACTGGTTCACCCCTCCACTTT
abundance: NA; v_gene: TRBV5-6; d_gene: TRBD2; j_gene: TRBJ2-2; len: 14; CDR3aa: CASSLQRDVGELFF; CDR3nt: TGTGCCAGCAGCCTACAGCGGGACGTCGGGGAGCTGTTTTTT
abundance: NA; v_gene: TRBV5-1; d_gene: TRBD2; j_gene: TRBJ2-5; len: 14; CDR3aa: CASTPGLGQETQYF; CDR3nt: TGCGCCAGCACCCCAGGACTAGGCCAAGAGACCCAGTACTTC
abundance: NA; v_gene: TRBV29-1; d_gene: NA; j_gene: TRBJ2-3; len: 14; CDR3aa: CSVVAPRATDTQYF; CDR3nt: TGCAGCGTTGTTGCACCGAGGGCCACAGATACGCAGTATTTT
abundance: NA; v_gene: TRBV11-3; d_gene: NA; j_gene: TRBJ1-3; len: 13; CDR3aa: CASSLFIGNTIYF; CDR3nt: TGTGCCAGCAGCTTGTTCATCGGAAACACCATATATTTT
abundance: NA; v_gene: TRBV30; d_gene: TRBD2; j_gene: TRBJ2-1; len: 18; CDR3aa: CAWSVWGSPSGRVGEQFF; CDR3nt: TGTGCCTGGAGTGTATGGGGCAGCCCTAGCGGGAGGGTCGGTGAGCAGTTCTTC
abundance: NA; v_gene: TRBV27; d_gene: TRBD1; j_gene: TRBJ1-4; len: 17; CDR3aa: CASSLGGWGTANEKLFF; CDR3nt: TGTGCCAGCAGTTTAGGTGGATGGGGGACAGCTAATGAAAAACTGTTTTTT